The T cell receptor beta chain described here comes from a study of post-analysis software for immune sequencing data. From germline, CDR1 is SEHNR and CDR2 FQNEAQ (reference sequence). The CDR3 spans 16 residues. J lost 2 bases, V lost 5 bases, and 10 bases had no gene match. cDNA libraries for TCR beta contained unique molecular identifiers. There were about 1 to 10 million T cells, and 400,000 to 650,000 cDNA molecules came from them. MiXCR was run by TCRdb on the PCR reads, yielding one entry per CDR3 protein. This table holds approximately 770,000 distinct CDR3 sequences, around 45% found once. Study conclusions and caveats: TRBV segments more frequent in patients than in controls numbered several and included TRBV5-6, TRBV5-1 and TRBV20-1. Under F measure analysis, samples from one preparation batch co-clustered strongly. Compared against controls, patients with multiple sclerosis displayed significantly lower normalized Chao1 diversity.

For this clonotype: No antigen is known for it.

The sequencing input was blood. This chain uses TRBV7-9 with TRBJ2-3; 7 bases align to TRBD1. This receptor was taken from a girl aged 5 to 17 with multiple sclerosis. In nucleotides, the CDR3 is TGTGCCAGCAGCCCTCGGGACAGAGAAGACACAGATACGCAGTATTTT. This sequence encodes CASSPRDREDTDTQYF. Together with reference TRBV7-9 and TRBJ2-3, the CDR3 gives the full variable domain: DTGVSQNPRHKITKRGQNVTFRCDPISEHNRLYWYRQTLGQGPEFLTYFQNEAQLEKSRLLSDRFSAERPKGSFSTLEIQRTEQGDSAMYLCASSPRDREDTDTQYFGPGTRLTVL.